The following is a TCR beta chain sequence with its context. This record belongs to a study of PD-L1 blockade in urothelial cancer. The germline V gene has CDR1 ENHRY and CDR2 SYGVKD. The CDR3 is 14 residues long. The ends lost 6 bases at V and 6 bases at J; junction bases unmatched: 7. Clones were sequenced by immunoSEQ multiplex PCR, and TCRdb holds only the in-frame ones, with some missing. This table holds about 29,000 clones, more than 75% found once. The TCR was taken from a man aged 45-65 years with urothelial cancer. This specimen consisted of PBMCs, obtained around atezolizumab (anti-PD-L1) treatment. This chain uses TRBV10-3 with TRBJ2-1; 8 nucleotides align to TRBD2. The CDR3 here is CAIRGSGRGNEQFF. In DNA, the CDR3 is TGTGCCATCAGGGGCAGCGGGAGAGGCAATGAGCAGTTCTTC.